This T cell receptor beta chain was profiled in a study of T-cell reconstitution after alpha-beta-depleted transplantation in children. This clonotype was seen a few times. The authors prepared the TCRbeta library with unique molecular identifiers. In TCRdb, the PCR reads were re-called with MiXCR into one record per CDR3 protein. The sample lists roughly 590,000 distinct CDR3 sequences; around 16% were seen once. The CDR3 totals 14 residues. Germline lookup yields CDR1 SGHRS and CDR2 YFSETQ. The V end was cut by 0 bases, the J end by 5 bases, with 9 bases between. Specimen: PBMCs from the stem cell graft donor, collected from the stem cell graft. The chain couples TRBV5-1 to TRBJ2-4, with D possibly being TRBD1 (6 bases). The receptor was isolated from a human donor who donated a stem cell graft to a child with acute myeloid leukemia. The CDR3 DNA is TGCGCCAGCAGCTTGGAGGACAGCGAAAACATTCAGTACTTC. It translates to CASSLEDSENIQYF.